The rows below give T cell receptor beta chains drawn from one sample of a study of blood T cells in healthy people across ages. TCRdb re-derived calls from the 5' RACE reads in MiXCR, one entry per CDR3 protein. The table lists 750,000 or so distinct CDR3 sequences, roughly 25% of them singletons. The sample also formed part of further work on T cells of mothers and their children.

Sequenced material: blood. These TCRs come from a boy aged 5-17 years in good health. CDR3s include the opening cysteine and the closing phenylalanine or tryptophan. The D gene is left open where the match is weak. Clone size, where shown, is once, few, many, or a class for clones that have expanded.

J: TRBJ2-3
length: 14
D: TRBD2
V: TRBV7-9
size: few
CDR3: CASSLDGGADTQYF
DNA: TGTGCCAGCAGCTTAGACGGGGGGGCTGATACGCAGTATTTT

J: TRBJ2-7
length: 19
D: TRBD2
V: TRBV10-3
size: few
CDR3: CAISDTGLAGSLPSYEQYF
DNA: TGTGCCATCAGTGATACGGGACTAGCGGGATCCTTACCCTCCTACGAGCAGTACTTC

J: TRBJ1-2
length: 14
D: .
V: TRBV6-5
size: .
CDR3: CASSYQSGRYGYTF
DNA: TGTGCCAGCAGTTACCAATCCGGACGGTATGGCTACACCTTC

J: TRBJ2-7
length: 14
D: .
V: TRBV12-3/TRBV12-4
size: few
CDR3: CASSVRRTRGEQYF
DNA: TGTGCCAGCAGTGTTAGGAGGACCCGGGGAGAGCAGTACTTC

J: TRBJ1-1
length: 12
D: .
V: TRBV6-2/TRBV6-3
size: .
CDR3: CASSYVRDEAFF
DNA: TGTGCCAGCAGTTACGTCCGTGATGAAGCTTTCTTT

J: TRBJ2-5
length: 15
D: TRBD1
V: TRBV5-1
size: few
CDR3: CASRSLGQAQETQYF
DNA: TGCGCCAGCAGATCTCTAGGACAGGCGCAAGAGACCCAGTACTTC

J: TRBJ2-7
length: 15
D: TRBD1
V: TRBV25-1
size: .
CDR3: CASSPRTGNSYEQYF
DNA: TGTGCCAGCAGTCCCCGGACAGGGAACTCCTACGAGCAGTACTTC

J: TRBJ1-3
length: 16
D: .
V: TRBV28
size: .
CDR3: CASSLDNSLGRNTIYF
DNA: TGTGCCAGCAGTTTAGACAATAGTCTTGGGAGAAACACCATATATTTT

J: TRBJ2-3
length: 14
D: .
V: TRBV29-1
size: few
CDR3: CSVEAGMSTDTQYF
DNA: TGCAGCGTTGAAGCGGGGATGAGCACAGATACGCAGTATTTT

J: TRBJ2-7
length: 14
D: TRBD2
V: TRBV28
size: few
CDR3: CASSLEGGNYEQYF
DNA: TGTGCCAGCAGTTTAGAGGGAGGGAATTACGAGCAGTACTTC

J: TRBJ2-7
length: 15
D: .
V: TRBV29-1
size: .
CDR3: CSVEDLGAEYYEQYF
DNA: TGCAGCGTTGAAGATCTGGGAGCAGAGTACTACGAGCAGTACTTC

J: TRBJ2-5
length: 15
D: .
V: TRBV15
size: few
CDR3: CATSRDLGSQETQYF
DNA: TGTGCCACCAGCAGAGATCTGGGCTCGCAAGAGACCCAGTACTTC

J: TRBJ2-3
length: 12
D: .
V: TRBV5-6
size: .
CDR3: CASSLVGSLQYF
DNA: TGTGCCAGCAGCTTGGTGGGCTCCCTGCAGTATTTT

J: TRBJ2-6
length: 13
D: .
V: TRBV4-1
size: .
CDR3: CASSQAGANVLTF
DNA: TGCGCCAGCAGCCAAGCTGGGGCCAACGTCCTGACTTTC

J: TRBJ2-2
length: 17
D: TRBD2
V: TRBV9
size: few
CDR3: CASSVPGERGNTGELFF
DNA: TGTGCCAGCAGCGTCCCGGGCGAGCGGGGTAACACCGGGGAGCTGTTTTTT

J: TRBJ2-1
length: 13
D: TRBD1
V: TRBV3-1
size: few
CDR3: CASSHRGPNEQFF
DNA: TGTGCCAGCAGCCACAGGGGGCCCAATGAGCAGTTCTTC

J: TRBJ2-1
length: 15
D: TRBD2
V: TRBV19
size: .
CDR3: CASSIEASGVSEQFF
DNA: TGTGCCAGTAGTATAGAGGCTAGCGGGGTTTCTGAGCAGTTCTTC

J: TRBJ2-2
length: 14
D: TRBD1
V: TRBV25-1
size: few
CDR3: CASSKTGDAGELFF
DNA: TGTGCCAGCAGTAAGACAGGGGACGCCGGGGAGCTGTTTTTT

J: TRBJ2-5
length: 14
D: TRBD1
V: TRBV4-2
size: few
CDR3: CASSQTGVEETQYF
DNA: TGTGCCAGCAGCCAAACAGGGGTAGAGGAGACCCAGTACTTC

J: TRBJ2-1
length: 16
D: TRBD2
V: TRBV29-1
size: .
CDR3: CSVIGTSGGPYNEQFF
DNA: TGCAGCGTTATTGGGACTAGCGGGGGACCATACAATGAGCAGTTCTTC

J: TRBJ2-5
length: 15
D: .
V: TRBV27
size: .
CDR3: CASSLSVYLRETQYF
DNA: TGTGCCAGCAGCCTTTCCGTGTATCTGAGGGAGACCCAGTACTTC

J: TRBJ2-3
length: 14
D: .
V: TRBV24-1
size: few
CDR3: CATSEPRGTYTQYF
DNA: TGTGCCACCAGTGAACCGAGGGGTACATATACGCAGTATTTT

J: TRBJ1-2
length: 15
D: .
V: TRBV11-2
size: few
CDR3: CASSLLEGSNYGYTF
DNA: TGTGCCAGCAGCTTATTAGAAGGGTCTAACTATGGCTACACCTTC

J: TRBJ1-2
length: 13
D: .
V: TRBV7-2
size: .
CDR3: CASSLDSAYGYTF
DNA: TGTGCCAGCAGCTTAGACAGTGCTTATGGCTACACCTTC

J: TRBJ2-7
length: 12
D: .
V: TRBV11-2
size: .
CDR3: CASSLVLGAQYF
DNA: TGTGCCAGCAGCTTAGTGTTGGGGGCGCAGTACTTC

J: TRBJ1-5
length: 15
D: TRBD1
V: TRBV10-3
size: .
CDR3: CAISESGQGDQPQHF
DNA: TGTGCCATCAGTGAGTCGGGACAGGGTGATCAGCCCCAGCATTTT

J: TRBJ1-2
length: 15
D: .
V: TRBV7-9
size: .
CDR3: CASSLGPQEVRGYTF
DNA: TGTGCCAGCAGCTTAGGGCCCCAGGAGGTACGGGGCTACACCTTC

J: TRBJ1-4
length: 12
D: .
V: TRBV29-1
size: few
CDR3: CSVREGSEKLFF
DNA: TGCAGCGTCCGAGAGGGAAGTGAAAAACTGTTTTTT

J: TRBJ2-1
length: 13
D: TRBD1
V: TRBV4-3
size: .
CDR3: CASSQNRGQVQFF
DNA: TGCGCCAGCAGCCAGAACAGGGGTCAGGTGCAGTTCTTC

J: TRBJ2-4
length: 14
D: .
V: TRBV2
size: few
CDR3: CASSYTDRKNIQYF
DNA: TGTGCCAGCAGCTATACAGATAGAAAAAACATTCAGTACTTC

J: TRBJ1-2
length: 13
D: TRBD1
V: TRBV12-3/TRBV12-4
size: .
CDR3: CASSRDRGKGYTF
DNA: TGTGCCAGCAGTCGAGACAGGGGGAAGGGCTACACCTTC

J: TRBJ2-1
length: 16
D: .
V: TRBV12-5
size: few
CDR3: CASGLVNSRLNNEQFF
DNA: TGTGCTAGTGGTTTGGTAAATTCTAGATTGAACAATGAGCAGTTCTTC

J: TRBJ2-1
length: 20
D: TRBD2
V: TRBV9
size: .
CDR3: CASSTPSGTSGRAGYNEQFF
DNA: TGTGCCAGCAGCACCCCATCCGGGACTAGCGGGAGGGCAGGGTACAATGAGCAGTTCTTC

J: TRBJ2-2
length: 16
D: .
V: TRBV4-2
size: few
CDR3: CASSQTGLGDTGELFF
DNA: TGTGCCAGCAGCCAAACAGGGCTCGGGGACACCGGGGAGCTGTTTTTT

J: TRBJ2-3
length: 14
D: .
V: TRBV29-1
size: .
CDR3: CSVADRTYTDTQYF
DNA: TGCAGCGTTGCCGATAGAACCTACACAGATACGCAGTATTTT

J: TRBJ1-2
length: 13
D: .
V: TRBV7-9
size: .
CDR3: CASSPPPGDGCTF
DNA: TGTGCCAGCAGCCCCCCCCCCGGGGATGGCTGCACCTTC

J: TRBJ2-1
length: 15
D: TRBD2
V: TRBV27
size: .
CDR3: CASSLIGREAYEQFF
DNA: TGTGCCAGCAGTTTAATTGGGCGGGAGGCGTATGAGCAGTTCTTC

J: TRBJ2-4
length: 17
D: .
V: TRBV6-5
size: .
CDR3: CASSSSSSREAKNIQYF
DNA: TGTGCCAGCAGTTCCAGCTCTAGCCGGGAAGCCAAAAACATTCAGTACTTC

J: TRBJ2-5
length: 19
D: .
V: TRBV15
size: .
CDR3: CATSSSLVGSATFQETQYF
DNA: TGTGCCACCAGCAGTTCCCTCGTGGGGTCGGCTACCTTCCAAGAGACCCAGTACTTC

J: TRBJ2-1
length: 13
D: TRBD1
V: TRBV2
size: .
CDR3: CASSPGQGLEQFF
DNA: TGTGCCAGCAGCCCGGGACAGGGTCTGGAGCAGTTCTTC

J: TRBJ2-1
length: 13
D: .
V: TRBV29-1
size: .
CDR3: CSVWFVNYNEQFF
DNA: TGCAGCGTTTGGTTTGTGAATTACAATGAGCAGTTCTTC

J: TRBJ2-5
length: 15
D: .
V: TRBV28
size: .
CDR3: CASKNYTSRQETQYF
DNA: TGTGCCAGCAAAAATTACACTTCCAGACAAGAGACCCAGTACTTC

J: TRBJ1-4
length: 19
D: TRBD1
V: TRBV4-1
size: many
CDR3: CASSQGMARTGATNEKLFF
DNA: TGCGCCAGCAGCCAAGGGATGGCGCGGACAGGTGCAACTAATGAAAAACTGTTTTTT

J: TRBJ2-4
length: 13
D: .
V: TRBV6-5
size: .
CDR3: CASTSGWQNIQYF
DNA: TGTGCCAGCACCTCCGGGTGGCAAAACATTCAGTACTTC

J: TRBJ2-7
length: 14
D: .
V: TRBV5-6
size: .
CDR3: CASSDGLNPYEQYF
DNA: TGTGCCAGCAGCGACGGACTAAACCCCTACGAGCAGTACTTC

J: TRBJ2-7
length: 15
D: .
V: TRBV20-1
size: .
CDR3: CSARVPGQHSYEQYF
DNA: TGCAGTGCTAGAGTCCCTGGACAGCACTCCTACGAGCAGTACTTC

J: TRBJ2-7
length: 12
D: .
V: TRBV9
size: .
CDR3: CASSAHEGEQYF
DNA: TGTGCCAGCAGCGCCCACGAGGGCGAGCAGTACTTC

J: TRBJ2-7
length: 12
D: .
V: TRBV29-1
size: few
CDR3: CSVEGQGGEQYF
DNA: TGCAGCGTTGAGGGCCAGGGGGGCGAGCAGTACTTC

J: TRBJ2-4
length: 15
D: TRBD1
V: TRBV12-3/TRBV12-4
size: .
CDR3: CASSFLGQGSNIQYF
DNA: TGTGCCAGCAGTTTCTTGGGACAGGGGAGTAACATTCAGTACTTC